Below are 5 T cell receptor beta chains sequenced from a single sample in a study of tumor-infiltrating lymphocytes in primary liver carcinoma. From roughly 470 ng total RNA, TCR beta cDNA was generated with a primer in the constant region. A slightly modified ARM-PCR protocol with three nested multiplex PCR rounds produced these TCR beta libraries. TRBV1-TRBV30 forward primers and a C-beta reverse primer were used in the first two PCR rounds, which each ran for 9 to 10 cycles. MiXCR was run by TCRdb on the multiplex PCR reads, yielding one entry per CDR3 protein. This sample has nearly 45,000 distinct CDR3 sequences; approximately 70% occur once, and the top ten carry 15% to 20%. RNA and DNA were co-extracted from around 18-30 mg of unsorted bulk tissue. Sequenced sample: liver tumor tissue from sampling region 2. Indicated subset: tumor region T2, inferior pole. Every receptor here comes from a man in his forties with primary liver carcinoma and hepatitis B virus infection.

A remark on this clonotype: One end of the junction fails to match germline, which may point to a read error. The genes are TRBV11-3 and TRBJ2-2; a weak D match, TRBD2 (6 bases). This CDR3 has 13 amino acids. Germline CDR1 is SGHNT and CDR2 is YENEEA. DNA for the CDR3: TGCGCCGGCAGCTTAGACTTCACCGGGGGGCTGTTTTTT. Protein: CAGSLDFTGGLFF.

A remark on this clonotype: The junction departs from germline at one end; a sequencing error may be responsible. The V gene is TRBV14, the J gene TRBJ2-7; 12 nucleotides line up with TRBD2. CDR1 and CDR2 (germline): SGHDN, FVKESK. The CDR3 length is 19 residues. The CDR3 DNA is TGTACCAGCAGCCCCCGACTAGCGGGAGTCCCTCTGGTTACCTACGAGCAGTACTTC. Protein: CTSSPRLAGVPLVTYEQYF.

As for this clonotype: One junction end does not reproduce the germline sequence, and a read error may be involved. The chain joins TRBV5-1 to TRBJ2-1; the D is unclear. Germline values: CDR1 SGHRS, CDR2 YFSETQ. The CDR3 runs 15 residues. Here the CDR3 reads CASSLVGEPYNEQLF. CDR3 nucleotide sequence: TGCGCCAGCAGCTTGGTTGGGGAACCCTACAATGAACAGCTCTTC.

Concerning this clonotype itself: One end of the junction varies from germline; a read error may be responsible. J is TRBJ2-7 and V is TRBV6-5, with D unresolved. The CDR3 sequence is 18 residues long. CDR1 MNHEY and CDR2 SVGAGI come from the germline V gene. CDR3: CASSYKGPAASIPYEQYF. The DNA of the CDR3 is TGTGCCAGCAGTTACAAGGGCCCTGCAGCTTCGATACCCTATGAGCAGTACTTC.

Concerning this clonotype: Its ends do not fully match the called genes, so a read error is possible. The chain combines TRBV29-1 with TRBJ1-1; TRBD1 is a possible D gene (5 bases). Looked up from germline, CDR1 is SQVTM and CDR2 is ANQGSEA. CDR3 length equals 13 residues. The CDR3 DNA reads TGCAGCGTTCGGACATGCTCCAACACTGAAACTTTCTTT. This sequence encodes CSVRTCSNTETFF.